Described below is a single T cell receptor beta chain sequence and its context. Participants spanned ages about 18 to 89 years and resided in around 25 US areas. The data were taken from a study of blood T cell repertoires in COVID-19. The overall study: COVID-19 samples, acute and convalescent, were from the United States, Italy and Spain. Sample material is recorded as cDNA or gDNA derived from T cells, B-cell-depleted T cells, or PBMCs.

Trimming took off 4 bases at V and 4 bases at J, with 10 bases between the two ends. The germline V gene encodes CDR1 SGHNT and CDR2 YENEEA. The CDR3 is 13 amino acids. Repertoires were generated with immunoSEQ multiplex PCR, while TCRdb's copy carries only in-frame clones and drops some. The sample lists roughly 130,000 clones, 84% seen once, with 5.5% in the top ten. The source is a man aged 35-49 years with acute COVID-19. Material: PBMCs or T cells enriched from blood (not recorded which). The chain joins TRBV11-3 to TRBJ2-5, with D uncertain. CDR3: CASSYTTGETQYF. In DNA, the CDR3 is TGTGCCAGCAGCTACACTACGGGAGAGACCCAGTACTTC.